This TCR beta chain originates from a study of blood T cell repertoires in COVID-19. Study-level background: COVID-19 samples from acute and convalescent phases originated in the United States, Italy and Spain. In each case, the material was cDNA or gDNA derived from T cells, B-cell-depleted T cells, or PBMCs.

The V gene's germline CDR1 is SNHLY and CDR2 FYNNEI. The trim removed 7 bases at V and 1 base at J, leaving 5 bases unmatched. The CDR3 totals 14 residues. Original analysis: Scientists estimated how many nucleated cells there were by amplifying reference gene primers. Libraries were prepared by immunoSEQ multiplex PCR; TCRdb keeps only in-frame clonotypes and omits some of them. D and trimming come from the DNA, and the V and J calls and clone size come from that table. The top ten hold about 6% of the sample, which has hundreds of thousands of clones, about nine tenths seen once. Sequencing was done on a sample of peripheral blood. This receptor was identified in a woman between 45 and 65 years old with COVID-19, enrolled during active disease. The chain uses TRBV2 and TRBJ2-3; 7 bases line up with TRBD1. This CDR3 reads CASIWDSGTDTQYF. In nucleotides, the CDR3 is TGTGCCAGCATCTGGGACAGTGGCACAGATACGCAGTATTTT.